Following are 20 T cell receptor beta chains from one sample sequenced in a study of T cell responses to AZD1222 COVID-19 vaccine. The assay was immunoSEQ multiplex PCR, and TCRdb's table has in-frame clones only and misses some. The data show some 90,000 clones, with approximately 88% seen just once and less than 5% held by the top ten. This specimen consisted of peripheral blood, obtained 28 days after the second AZD1222 dose. Receptors originate from an adult who received the AZD1222 COVID-19 vaccine.

The J gene is TRBJ1-4, the V gene TRBV18; unclear D gene. CDR1 is KGHSH and CDR2 is LQKENI in the germline V gene. The length of the CDR3 is 12 residues. Trimming took 2 bases from V and 8 from J, leaving 6 bases between them. Here the CDR3 DNA reads TGTGCCAGCTCACCAAACCGGGAAAAACTGTTTTTT. Its protein product is CASSPNREKLFF.

The genes are TRBV2 and TRBJ1-4, with D maybe TRBD1 (5 bases). Germline CDR1 and CDR2: SNHLY and FYNNEI. This CDR3 is built from 15 residues. V was cut by 6 bases and J by 7 bases, with 18 bases left in between. CDR3 DNA: TGTGCCAGCAGAGCCAGGGAGGGGAGCGGTGAAAAACTGTTTTTT. Its protein is CASRAREGSGEKLFF.

This clone occurred a few times. V and J are TRBV11-2 and TRBJ2-3; 7 bases match TRBD1. This CDR3 is 16 amino acids long. Germline V CDR1 and CDR2: SGHAT, FQNNGV. V was pared by 5 bases and J by 2 bases, with 10 bases of the junction left unmatched. The CDR3 DNA reads as TGTGCCAGCAGCACGGACAGGCGCCTTCCCACAGATACGCAGTATTTT. This translates into CASSTDRRLPTDTQYF.

The J gene is TRBJ1-5, the V gene TRBV7-8, with no clear D. The CDR3 runs 16 residues. CDR1 SGHVS and CDR2 FQNEAQ come from the germline V gene. The V gene lost 1 base and the J gene lost 7 bases, with 17 bases spanning the gap. CDR3: CASSLVAGVGGQPQHF. For the CDR3, the DNA is TGTGCCAGCAGCTTAGTGGCAGGCGTCGGTGGGCAGCCCCAGCATTTT.

This sequence joins TRBV10-3 and TRBJ2-5; 10 bases line up with TRBD2. With V trimmed by 4 bases and J by 5 bases, 7 bases remained unmatched. The CDR3 is 15 residues long. In germline, CDR1 is ENHRY, CDR2 SYGVKD. The CDR3 here is CAISGSGGREETQYF. DNA for the CDR3: TGTGCCATCAGTGGTAGCGGGGGGCGGGAGGAGACCCAGTACTTC.

This clone appeared a few times. This chain uses TRBV2 with TRBJ2-7; 9 bases align to TRBD1. The length of the CDR3 is 12 residues. V lost 7 bases to trimming and J lost 6 bases; unmatched junction nucleotides: 4. The V gene's germline CDR1 is SNHLY and CDR2 FYNNEI. CDR3 sequence reads: CASNQDRGEQYF. The CDR3 DNA reads as TGTGCCAGCAACCAGGACAGGGGCGAGCAGTACTTC.

The rearrangement uses TRBV9 and TRBJ2-7; a possible D gene is TRBD1 (5 bases). Germline V gene lookup returns CDR1 SGDLS and CDR2 YYNGEE. V was cut by 0 bases and J by 2 bases, with 12 bases left in between. This CDR3 has 15 amino acids. The DNA for the CDR3 is TGTGCCAGCAGCGTAGACGGGTCAGGGACCTACGAGCAGTACTTC. Its translation is CASSVDGSGTYEQYF.

The V gene is TRBV4-1, the J gene TRBJ2-2; 12 bases agree with TRBD2. The CDR3 is 18 amino acids. V shed 1 base and J 1 base; nucleotides not matched to a gene: 4. Germline loops: CDR1 MGHRA, CDR2 YSYEKL. The CDR3 DNA is TGCGCCAGCAGCCAAGTGGCACTAGCGGGGGGGAACACCGGGGAGCTGTTTTTT. Protein sequence: CASSQVALAGGNTGELFF.

The V and J genes are TRBV5-8 and TRBJ1-2; D is ambiguous. The CDR3 loop spans 14 amino acids. Per germline, CDR1 SGHTS and CDR2 YDEGEE. V lost 0 bases, J lost 6 bases, and 12 bases lay in between. The CDR3 region is CASSLESWLHGYTF. The DNA of the CDR3 is TGTGCCAGCAGCTTGGAATCTTGGCTCCATGGCTACACCTTC.

The chain combines TRBV5-6 with TRBJ2-1; 7 bases match TRBD1. After removal of 4 bases from V and 3 bases from J, the junction contained 7 bases not matched to a gene. The CDR3 runs to 15 residues. Germline V lookup: CDR1 SGHDT, CDR2 YYEEEE. CDR3 coding DNA: TGTGCCAGCAGCGATCCGGGACAGTTCTACAATGAGCAGTTCTTC. Its translation is CASSDPGQFYNEQFF.

The chain couples TRBV19 to TRBJ1-3; the D is unclear. Trimming removed 3 bases from V and 2 bases from J, with 8 bases in between. This CDR3 region has 14 residues. CDR1 and CDR2 from the germline V gene are LNHDA and SQIVND (reference sequence). In DNA form, the CDR3 reads TGTGCCAGTAGTATGAGAATGACTGGAAACACCATATATTTT. The encoded protein is CASSMRMTGNTIYF.

The chain employs TRBV7-3 and TRBJ2-7, with TRBD1 as a possible D gene (5 bases). This CDR3 has 14 amino acids. V was pared by 4 bases and J by 0 bases, with 10 bases between. CDR1 and CDR2 from the germline V gene are SGHTA and FQGTGA. Written as DNA, the CDR3 is TGTGCCAGCAGCTCCTGGACACGCTCCTACGAGCAGTACTTC. Translation gives CASSSWTRSYEQYF. Based on the CDR3 plus reference TRBV7-3 and TRBJ2-7, the full variable domain is GAGVSQTPSNKVTEKGKYVELRCDPISGHTALYWYRQSLGQGPEFLIYFQGTGAADDSGLPNDRFFAVRPEGSVSTLKIQRTERGDSAVYLCASSSWTRSYEQYFGPGTRLTVT.

This clone was observed a few times. The CDR3 nucleotides are TGTGCCAGCAGCTCGGGACAGGGGTCTCGGGGCTACACCTTC. This codes for CASSSGQGSRGYTF. The chain is built from TRBV5-8 and TRBJ1-2, with 10 bases identical to TRBD1. V lost 3 bases and J lost 8; bases outside the gene matches: 7. CDR1 SGHTS and CDR2 YDEGEE come from the germline V gene. The CDR3 is 14 residues long.

This chain connects TRBV15 to TRBJ1-2; maybe TRBD1 (6 bases). Trimming pared 0 bases from V and 4 bases from J, leaving 18 bases between. The CDR3 has 17 amino acids. Germline CDR1 and CDR2: LNHNV and YYDKDF (reference sequence). CDR3: CATSRDMGGDISYGYTF. Here the CDR3 DNA reads TGTGCCACCAGCAGAGATATGGGGGGCGACATCTCCTATGGCTACACCTTC.

V usage is TRBV6-5 and J usage is TRBJ1-2; no clear D. The length of the CDR3 is 14 residues. Germline lookup yields CDR1 MNHEY and CDR2 SVGAGI. V was trimmed by 4 bases and J by 5 bases, leaving 14 bases between them. The CDR3 loop is CASSLYLGIYGYTF. Here the CDR3 DNA reads TGTGCCAGCAGTTTATATCTTGGCATATATGGCTACACCTTC.

V and J are TRBV27 and TRBJ2-7; 8 bases match TRBD2. This CDR3 has 15 amino acids. Trimming at V came to 5 bases and at J to 2 bases, leaving 8 bases not matched to a gene. Per the germline V gene, CDR1 is MNHEY and CDR2 is SMNVEV (reference sequence). The CDR3 sequence is CASSPREGRTYEQYF. CDR3 nucleotides: TGTGCCAGCAGTCCCCGGGAGGGACGAACCTACGAGCAGTACTTC.

CDR3 sequence reads: CASRVTGTTYEQYF. CDR3 coding DNA: TGTGCCAGTAGGGTCACAGGGACTACCTACGAGCAGTACTTC. The J gene is TRBJ2-7, the V gene TRBV19; D is perhaps TRBD2 (7 bases). This CDR3 region has 14 residues. The V end was cut by 6 bases, the J end by 2 bases, with 14 bases between. Germline values: CDR1 LNHDA, CDR2 SQIVND (reference sequence).

V usage is TRBV3-1 (or the pseudogene TRBV3-2) and J usage is TRBJ1-5; 9 positions match TRBD1. CDR1 and CDR2 (germline): LGHDT, YNNKEL (reference sequence). The CDR3 loop spans 15 amino acids. Germline trimming cut 4 bases from V and 5 bases from J; bases unmatched to any gene: 6. In DNA, the CDR3 is TGTGCCAGCAGCCCTTCGGACAGGGGTCATCAGCCCCAGCATTTT. It yields the protein CASSPSDRGHQPQHF.

The rearrangement joins TRBV2 to TRBJ2-7, with D perhaps TRBD1 (6 bases). V shed 8 bases and J shed 5 bases, with 10 bases lying between them. This CDR3 spans 11 amino acids. Germline lookup yields CDR1 SNHLY and CDR2 FYNNEI. The CDR3 is CASRDTDEQYF. CDR3 sequence (DNA): TGTGCCAGCCGGGACACTGACGAGCAGTACTTC.

DNA of the CDR3: TGTGCCAGTAGCCCACAGAGCTCTAATGAAAAACTGTTTTTT. This encodes CASSPQSSNEKLFF. The rearrangement links TRBV19 to TRBJ1-4; D gene ambiguous. The germline V and J ends were trimmed by 6 bases and 3 bases, with 11 bases remaining between them. The CDR3 length is 14 residues. Germline CDR1 is LNHDA and CDR2 is SQIVND (reference sequence). Looking up the rest from reference TRBV19 and TRBJ1-4 gives the full variable domain: DGGITQSPKYLFRKEGQNVTLSCEQNLNHDAMYWYRQDPGQGLRLIYYSQIVNDFQKGDIAEGYSVSREKKESFPLTVTSAQKNPTAFYLCASSPQSSNEKLFFGSGTQLSVL.